The next 20 T cell receptor beta chains were all read from a single sample in a study of cytomegalovirus exposure and HLA in healthy donors. PCR employed 60 Vbeta and 13 Jbeta primers. TCRdb keeps only in-frame clones here, not all; method: immunoSEQ multiplex PCR. The sample holds 190,000 or so clones, 82% seen once. The source material was PBMCs. The receptors shown here come from a woman aged 50 to 60 in good health and CMV-seropositive.

The chain employs TRBV6-5 and TRBJ1-1, with unresolved D. CDR1 and CDR2 (germline): MNHEY, SVGAGI. With 8 bases removed from V and 3 bases from J, the gap between germline ends came to 10 bases. The CDR3 is 12 amino acids. CDR3 nucleotide sequence: TGTGCCAGCGGACGGAGGGACACTGAAGCTTTCTTT. Its translation: CASGRRDTEAFF.

This clone appeared once. The chain recombines TRBV7-8 with TRBJ2-7; D unclear. The CDR3 totals 18 residues. V was cut by 1 base and J by 0 bases, with 19 bases left in between. Looked up from germline, CDR1 is SGHVS and CDR2 is FQNEAQ. The CDR3 loop is CASSLGWQRPKSSYEQYF. In DNA, the CDR3 is TGTGCCAGCAGCTTAGGTTGGCAGAGGCCGAAAAGCTCCTACGAGCAGTACTTC.

J is TRBJ2-7 and V is TRBV7-3; TRBD2 aligns across 8 bases. V was clipped by 6 bases and J by 5 bases; unmatched bases: 12. The CDR3 runs to 15 residues. Germline lookup yields CDR1 SGHTA and CDR2 FQGTGA. The CDR3 DNA reads TGTGCCAGCAGGTTCTATGGGCGGGAGGTCGACGAGCAGTACTTC. It codes for CASRFYGREVDEQYF.

This clone was recorded a few times. The genes are TRBV4-1 and TRBJ2-7, with D possibly matching TRBD2 (7 bases). Trimming left V 3 bases short and J 4 bases short, with 16 bases between. The CDR3 runs 15 residues. Germline CDR1 is MGHRA and CDR2 is YSYEKL. CDR3 sequence (DNA): TGCGCCAGCAGCCAGGCGGGGGCAGGGAGGTACGAGCAGTACTTC. Translation gives CASSQAGAGRYEQYF.

This clone was recorded only once. The chain employs TRBV27 and TRBJ2-5, with unresolved D. The ends were cut back, 8 bases at V and 2 bases at J, with 15 bases in the middle. This CDR3 spans 14 amino acids. Germline loops: CDR1 MNHEY, CDR2 SMNVEV (reference sequence). The CDR3 loop is CASAQTGGQETQYF. The CDR3 DNA is TGTGCCAGCGCTCAGACTGGTGGGCAAGAGACCCAGTACTTC.

This clone was seen only a few times. This chain links TRBV10-3 with TRBJ2-7; 7 positions match TRBD2. The germline CDR1 and CDR2 sequences are ENHRY and SYGVKD. V shed 6 bases and J 5 bases; nucleotides not matched to a gene: 13. This CDR3 has 15 amino acids. CDR3 nucleotides: TGTGCCATCAGCCCCCTGGCCGGGAGCGGGGACGAGCAGTACTTC. It translates to CAISPLAGSGDEQYF.

As concerns this clone: The junction does not match germline at one end; this may be a read error. The chain combines TRBV4-1 with TRBJ2-3, with D maybe TRBD2 (5 bases). The CDR3 spans 16 residues. Germline V gene lookup returns CDR1 MGHRA and CDR2 YSYEKL. The CDR3 reads CANSQEERTSPDTQYF. Written as DNA, the CDR3 is TGCGCCAACAGCCAAGAAGAGCGGACGAGCCCAGATACGCAGTATTTT.

The chain is built from TRBV5-4 and TRBJ2-7; 8 bases line up with TRBD2. Trimming cost V 4 bases and J 0 bases; bases outside gene matches: 3. The length of the CDR3 is 14 residues. Germline lookup yields CDR1 SGHNT and CDR2 YYREEE (reference sequence). CDR3 in amino acids: CASSLSGVSYEQYF. CDR3 in DNA: TGTGCCAGCAGCCTTAGCGGGGTCTCCTACGAGCAGTACTTC.

This chain uses TRBV6-6 with TRBJ1-6, with TRBD1 matching 8 bases. Germline assignment: CDR1 MNHNY and CDR2 SVGAGI (reference sequence). V was pared by 6 bases and J by 7 bases, with 8 bases of the junction left unmatched. The CDR3 is 15 residues long. The CDR3 region is CASRPPGQANSPLHF. In DNA form, the CDR3 reads TGTGCCAGCAGGCCACCGGGACAGGCGAATTCACCCCTCCACTTT.

The chain links TRBV6-5 to TRBJ1-2; TRBD1 might be the D (6 bases). Germline V CDR1 and CDR2: MNHEY, SVGAGI. This CDR3 contains 15 residues. Between the trimmed V and J ends, which lost 3 bases and 8 bases, there was a span of 19 bases. The CDR3 DNA reads TGTGCCAGCAGTTATTCCACAGGGAATACAAGGGGCTACACCTTC. The encoded protein is CASSYSTGNTRGYTF.

The chain carries TRBV2 and TRBJ1-4; 8 bases are shared with TRBD1. Germline V gene data show CDR1 as SNHLY and CDR2 as FYNNEI. The trim removed 7 bases at V and 8 bases at J, leaving 12 bases unmatched. This CDR3 region has 15 residues. In nucleotides, the CDR3 is TGTGCCAGCATACCTGACAGGGGATCGGGCGAAAAACTGTTTTTT. This codes for CASIPDRGSGEKLFF.

The chain employs TRBV6-1 and TRBJ1-3; no clear D gene. CDR1 is MNHNS, CDR2 SASEGT, per germline. V lost 8 bases, J lost 4 bases, and 12 bases lay in between. The CDR3 spans 13 residues. The CDR3 region has the DNA TGTGCCAGCGGAACGACGACAGGAAACACCATATATTTT. As protein: CASGTTTGNTIYF.

V is TRBV27 and J is TRBJ2-1, with 12 bases matching TRBD2. The CDR3 contains 15 residues. Germline V lookup: CDR1 MNHEY, CDR2 SMNVEV (reference sequence). Trimming cost V 3 bases and J 6 bases; bases outside gene matches: 3. In nucleotides, the CDR3 is TGTGCCAGCAGTTTGAGGACTAGCGGGATCAATGAGCAGTTCTTC. Its protein is CASSLRTSGINEQFF.

DNA of the CDR3: TGTGCCAGCAGTTACGGTATAGGAGGGACGGGCGGTGAGCAGTTCTTC. It encodes CASSYGIGGTGGEQFF. The chain combines TRBV6-6 with TRBJ2-1, with a possible D match to TRBD2 (6 bases). The V end was cut by 2 bases, the J end by 9 bases, with 20 bases between. Per germline, CDR1 MNHNY and CDR2 SVGAGI (reference sequence). The CDR3 length is 16 residues.

This clone was counted between two and nine times. The same CDR3 arises from other DNA sequences in this sample as well. The J gene is TRBJ2-7, the V gene TRBV15; 9 bases match TRBD2. This CDR3 region has 13 residues. The V and J ends lost 3 bases and 5 bases, in that order; junction bases with no gene match: 2. The germline CDR1 and CDR2 sequences are LNHNV and YYDKDF (reference sequence). The CDR3 loop reads CATSSRLADEQYF. The CDR3 DNA sequence: TGTGCCACCAGCAGTAGACTAGCGGACGAGCAGTACTTC. Looking up the rest from reference TRBV15 and TRBJ2-7 gives the full variable domain: DAMVIQNPRYQVTQFGKPVTLSCSQTLNHNVMYWYQQKSSQAPKLLFHYYDKDFNNEADTPDNFQSRRPNTSFCFLDIRSPGLGDTAMYLCATSSRLADEQYFGPGTRLTVT.

This sequence joins TRBV19 and TRBJ1-1, with D tentatively TRBD1 (5 bases). Germline V gene data show CDR1 as LNHDA and CDR2 as SQIVND (reference sequence). V lost 7 bases, J lost 1 base, and 13 bases lay in between. The CDR3 contains 14 residues. The CDR3 nucleotides are TGTGCCAGTACCTCTTGGGGCAAGAACACTGAAGCTTTCTTT. This translates into CASTSWGKNTEAFF.

The J gene is TRBJ1-2, the V gene TRBV6-1; the match to TRBD1 covers 7 bases. After removal of 8 bases from V and 6 bases from J, the junction contained 6 bases not matched to a gene. CDR1 and CDR2 from the germline V gene are MNHNS and SASEGT. The CDR3 has 12 residues. This CDR3 is CASAGQFHGYTF. CDR3 coding DNA: TGTGCCAGCGCGGGACAGTTCCATGGCTACACCTTC.

The V gene is TRBV28, the J gene TRBJ1-5; 10 bases align to TRBD1. Trimming removed 5 bases from V and 1 base from J; junction bases left unmatched: 5. The germline V gene encodes CDR1 MDHEN and CDR2 SYDVKM. CDR3 length equals 16 residues. This CDR3 reads CASSTWTGGSNQPQHF. Written as DNA, the CDR3 is TGTGCCAGCAGTACCTGGACAGGGGGGAGCAATCAGCCCCAGCATTTT.

J is TRBJ2-1 and V is TRBV5-1; 7 nucleotides agree with TRBD2. Looked up from germline, CDR1 is SGHRS and CDR2 is YFSETQ. Germline trimming cut 4 bases from V and 8 bases from J; bases unmatched to any gene: 3. CDR3 size: 12 residues. The DNA of the CDR3 is TGCGCCAGCAGCGGGGGGGGAGATGAGCAGTTCTTC. It codes for CASSGGGDEQFF.

V and J are TRBV5-4 and TRBJ1-5, with TRBD1 matching 10 bases. V shed 5 bases and J 4 bases; nucleotides not matched to a gene: 6. The CDR3 has 15 amino acids. Germline CDR1 is SGHNT and CDR2 is YYREEE (reference sequence). CDR3 protein: CASREDRGENQPQHF. Written as DNA, the CDR3 is TGTGCCAGCAGGGAGGACAGGGGGGAAAATCAGCCCCAGCATTTT.